Below are 30 T cell receptor beta chains sequenced from a single sample in a study of control samples from healthy donors and cancer patients. The assay was immunoSEQ multiplex PCR, and TCRdb's table has in-frame clones only and misses some. The sample carries about 110,000 clones, about 89% recorded once. The sample was blood. The source of these receptors is a woman aged 18-29 years in good health.

The chain uses TRBV7-6 and TRBJ2-2; D is perhaps TRBD1 (6 bases). The CDR3 is 13 amino acids. Between the trimmed V and J ends, which lost 11 bases and 4 bases, there was a span of 14 bases. Germline CDR1 SGHVS, CDR2 FNYEAQ. CDR3 region: CAWQGPLTGELFF. In DNA, the CDR3 is TGTGCCTGGCAGGGGCCACTCACCGGGGAGCTGTTTTTT.

The rearrangement links TRBV4-3 to TRBJ2-7; no clear D gene. V dropped 4 bases and J dropped 3 bases, with 16 bases sitting between them. CDR1 is LGHNA and CDR2 is YSLEER in the germline V gene. The CDR3 consists of 15 residues. The CDR3 protein is CASSRELGSYYEQYF. The CDR3 nucleotides read TGCGCCAGCAGCCGGGAACTCGGGTCATACTACGAGCAGTACTTC.

This clone appeared a single time. The CDR3 DNA reads TGCGCCAGCAGCCAAGGGCAGGGGGTATATGAAAAACTGTTTTTT. Protein sequence: CASSQGQGVYEKLFF. The V and J genes are TRBV4-1 and TRBJ1-4; 7 positions agree with TRBD1. Germline V lookup: CDR1 MGHRA, CDR2 YSYEKL. The CDR3 extends over 15 amino acids. Trimming at V came to 1 base and at J to 6 bases, leaving 5 bases not matched to a gene.

The rearrangement joins TRBV28 to TRBJ1-1, with a weak D call TRBD1 (6 bases). This CDR3 has 14 residues. The germline V and J ends were trimmed by 2 bases and 1 base, with 8 bases remaining between them. The germline CDR1 and CDR2 sequences are MDHEN and SYDVKM. As DNA, the CDR3 is TGTGCCAGCAGTTTAAGGGGGGGGAACACTGAAGCTTTCTTT. It codes for CASSLRGGNTEAFF.

The chain has TRBV19 and TRBJ2-6; D is unresolved. V shed 8 bases and J shed 1 base, with 9 bases lying between them. The V gene's germline CDR1 is LNHDA and CDR2 SQIVND (reference sequence). The length of the CDR3 is 14 residues. DNA of the CDR3: TGTGCCAGTGGGAAGGGATCTGGGGCCAACGTCCTGACTTTC. This gives the protein CASGKGSGANVLTF.

V is TRBV19 and J is TRBJ2-1; 9 bases match TRBD2. This CDR3 has 15 amino acids. From germline, CDR1 is LNHDA and CDR2 SQIVND (reference sequence). V was pared by 4 bases and J by 2 bases, with 3 bases of the junction left unmatched. The CDR3 bases are TGTGCCAGTAGTACTAGCGGGGCCCCCTACAATGAGCAGTTCTTC. It specifies CASSTSGAPYNEQFF. Combining the CDR3 with reference TRBV19 and TRBJ2-1 gives the whole variable domain DGGITQSPKYLFRKEGQNVTLSCEQNLNHDAMYWYRQDPGQGLRLIYYSQIVNDFQKGDIAEGYSVSREKKESFPLTVTSAQKNPTAFYLCASSTSGAPYNEQFFGPGTRLTVL.

The chain recombines TRBV7-9 with TRBJ1-3; TRBD1 might be the D (6 bases). The germline V gene encodes CDR1 SEHNR and CDR2 FQNEAQ (reference sequence). Trimming left V 1 base short and J 8 bases short, with 18 bases between. The CDR3 covers 16 residues. The CDR3 nucleotides are TGTGCCAGCAGCTTAGGCTCCATCACTTCAGGGGACACCATATATTTT. It encodes CASSLGSITSGDTIYF.

This chain uses TRBV7-2 with TRBJ2-5; perhaps TRBD1 as D (5 bases). CDR3 length: 16 residues. V was trimmed by 4 bases and J by 0 bases, leaving 15 bases between them. Germline V gives CDR1 SGHTA, CDR2 FQGNSA. CDR3: CASSSPPGSHQETQYF. CDR3 coding DNA: TGTGCCAGCAGCTCCCCGCCAGGGTCCCACCAAGAGACCCAGTACTTC.

This chain uses TRBV7-2 with TRBJ2-2; D might be TRBD1 (6 bases). Germline-derived CDR1 and CDR2 are SGHTA and FQGNSA. This CDR3 spans 14 amino acids. V dropped 5 bases and J dropped 4 bases, with 11 bases sitting between them. The CDR3 sequence: CASSQYRVTGELFF. The CDR3 nucleotides read TGTGCCAGCAGCCAATACAGGGTCACCGGGGAGCTGTTTTTT.

This chain joins TRBV21-1 and TRBJ2-1; the listed D gene, TRBD2, was not tested against the DNA. TRBV21-1 is tagged as a pseudogene. The CDR3 totals 15 residues. CDR3 coding DNA: TGTGCCAGCAGCAAAGTGCACTCTTCCTACAATGAGCAGTTCTTC. Amino acid sequence: CASSKVHSSYNEQFF.

The V gene is TRBV19, the J gene TRBJ2-3, with 11 bases that match TRBD1. The ends lost 4 bases at V and 8 bases at J; junction bases unmatched: 11. Germline V CDR1 and CDR2: LNHDA, SQIVND (reference sequence). There are 16 residues in the CDR3. The CDR3 DNA follows: TGTGCCAGTAGTACGACCGGGACAGGGGGTCAGAGTACGCAGTATTTT. Protein sequence: CASSTTGTGGQSTQYF.

The chain links TRBV5-6 to TRBJ2-5, with D uncertain. The CDR3 sequence is 13 residues long. V gave up 0 bases and J gave up 4 bases, with 7 bases separating them. Germline CDR1 reads SGHDT; CDR2 reads YYEEEE. The DNA of the CDR3 is TGTGCCAGCAGCTTGGTGGTACTAGAGACCCAGTACTTC. It is translated as CASSLVVLETQYF.

The V gene is TRBV6-5, the J gene TRBJ2-5, with D maybe TRBD1 (6 bases). CDR3 length equals 14 residues. Deletions cut 10 bases from V and 1 base from J, with 16 bases between. Germline CDR1 and CDR2: MNHEY and SVGAGI. The CDR3 DNA sequence: TGTGCCATGAACCTACAGGGTGCCCAAGAGACCCAGTACTTC. Residues: CAMNLQGAQETQYF.

In its sample, this clone was seen once. The V call is TRBV7-2, the J call TRBJ2-1, with D tentatively TRBD1 or TRBD2 (6 bases each). CDR1 and CDR2 from the germline V gene are SGHTA and FQGNSA. With 4 bases removed from V and 9 bases from J, the gap between germline ends came to 16 bases. The CDR3 is made up of 14 amino acids. The CDR3 is CASSSGGTPREQFF. The CDR3, as DNA: TGTGCCAGCAGCTCAGGCGGGACACCTCGTGAGCAGTTCTTC. Using reference TRBV7-2 and TRBJ2-1 for the parts outside the CDR3, the full variable domain is GAGVSQSPSNKVTEKGKDVELRCDPISGHTALYWYRQSLGQGLEFLIYFQGNSAPDKSGLPSDRFSAERTGGSVSTLTIQRTQQEDSAVYLCASSSGGTPREQFFGPGTRLTVL.

The chain uses TRBV7-2 and TRBJ2-3; 9 nucleotides line up with TRBD2. Germline loops: CDR1 SGHTA, CDR2 FQGNSA. V lost 5 bases and J lost 1; bases outside the gene matches: 13. This CDR3 is built from 18 residues. The CDR3: CASSPVAGDLLRTDTQYF. Written as DNA, the CDR3 is TGTGCCAGCAGCCCGGTAGCGGGGGACCTCCTTCGCACAGATACGCAGTATTTT.

The chain couples TRBV3-1 (or the pseudogene TRBV3-2) to TRBJ2-7, with 7 bases identical to TRBD2. V lost 4 bases, J lost 7 bases, and 7 bases stayed unmatched. The CDR3 contains 13 residues. Germline loops: CDR1 LGHDT, CDR2 YNNKEL (reference sequence). DNA for the CDR3: TGTGCCAGCAGCCTCTCCCGGGACTATGAGCAGTACTTC. Amino acid sequence: CASSLSRDYEQYF.

The genes are TRBV30 and TRBJ2-3, with TRBD2 matching 7 bases. J gave up 2 bases and V 4 bases, and 3 bases lay outside the gene matches. Per germline, CDR1 GTSNPN and CDR2 SVGIG (reference sequence). The CDR3 is 13 amino acids. As DNA, the CDR3 is TGTGCCTGGACTAGCGGAAACACAGATACGCAGTATTTT. Protein: CAWTSGNTDTQYF.

This clone was observed a handful of times. J is TRBJ1-2 and V is TRBV5-4; no clear D gene. CDR1 and CDR2 (germline): SGHNT, YYREEE (reference sequence). Trimming shortened V by 4 bases and J by 3 bases, and 22 bases separated the two germline ends. The CDR3 contains 17 residues. The CDR3 sequence is CASSPTWFTPRDYGYTF. Here the CDR3 DNA reads TGTGCCAGCAGCCCCACTTGGTTCACACCGAGGGACTATGGCTACACCTTC.

The gene calls are TRBV18 and TRBJ1-3; TRBD1 is a possible D gene (6 bases). Germline V CDR1 and CDR2: KGHSH, LQKENI. V lost 8 bases to trimming and J lost 0 bases, with 20 bases between them. This CDR3 is built from 17 residues. The CDR3 nucleotides are TGTGCCAGCCATAGCTTCGGTGGGACAACCTCTGGAAACACCATATATTTT. Its protein is CASHSFGGTTSGNTIYF.

This chain links TRBV9 with TRBJ2-5, with D tentatively TRBD2 (5 bases). Deletions cut 7 bases from V and 1 base from J, with 11 bases between. CDR1 and CDR2 from the germline V gene are SGDLS and YYNGEE. The CDR3 extends over 13 amino acids. In DNA form, the CDR3 reads TGTGCCAGCGGCCGCGGAGGCCAAGAGACCCAGTACTTC. Protein: CASGRGGQETQYF. Full variable domain (outside the CDR3, taken from reference TRBV9 and TRBJ2-5): DSGVTQTPKHLITATGQRVTLRCSPRSGDLSVYWYQQSLDQGLQFLIQYYNGEERAKGNILERFSAQQFPDLHSELNLSSLELGDSALYFCASGRGGQETQYFGPGTRLLVL.

The chain combines TRBV7-9 with TRBJ2-3; D may correspond to TRBD1 or TRBD2 (5 bases each). The CDR3 covers 15 residues. The germline V gene has CDR1 SEHNR and CDR2 FQNEAQ (reference sequence). The V and J ends lost 2 bases and 2 bases respectively, with 11 bases between them. CDR3 nucleotides: TGTGCCAGCAGCTTACCGAGGGGCTTCACAGATACGCAGTATTTT. Residues: CASSLPRGFTDTQYF. Based on the CDR3 plus reference TRBV7-9 and TRBJ2-3, the full variable domain is DTGVSQNPRHKITKRGQNVTFRCDPISEHNRLYWYRQTLGQGPEFLTYFQNEAQLEKSRLLSDRFSAERPKGSFSTLEIQRTEQGDSAMYLCASSLPRGFTDTQYFGPGTRLTVL.

The chain employs TRBV10-3 and TRBJ1-3, with a weak D call TRBD1 (6 bases). CDR1 is ENHRY, CDR2 SYGVKD, per germline. Deletions cut 8 bases from V and 3 bases from J, with 14 bases between. This CDR3 has 14 amino acids. The CDR3 nucleotides are TGTGCCATCTCCACGGGGGCTAATGGAAACACCATATATTTT. Translating gives CAISTGANGNTIYF.

V usage is TRBV4-1 and J usage is TRBJ1-2, with 9 positions matching TRBD1. CDR3 length: 16 amino acids. With V trimmed by 6 bases and J by 4 bases, 12 bases remained unmatched. CDR1 MGHRA and CDR2 YSYEKL come from the germline V gene. The CDR3 DNA is TGCGCCAGCAGTCCCCCAAGGGACAGGGAACCCTATGGCTACACCTTC. Encoded protein: CASSPPRDREPYGYTF.

This clone was seen a single time. V gene TRBV29-1 combines with J gene TRBJ2-3; no definite D call. CDR1 and CDR2 from the germline V gene are SQVTM and ANQGSEA. The ends were cut back, 4 bases at V and 0 bases at J, with 11 bases in the middle. CDR3 size: 14 residues. The CDR3 DNA is TGCAGCGTTGTTCGGGTCCAAAGCACAGATACGCAGTATTTT. Protein product: CSVVRVQSTDTQYF.

This clone came up once. The chain carries TRBV28 and TRBJ1-4; perhaps TRBD1 as D (6 bases). Trimming removed 8 bases from V and 0 bases from J, with 28 bases in between. Looked up from germline, CDR1 is MDHEN and CDR2 is SYDVKM. The CDR3 loop spans 20 amino acids. The CDR3 reads CASHTYLMPRDTTTNEKLFF. The CDR3 DNA reads as TGTGCCAGCCATACTTACCTAATGCCGCGGGACACAACAACTAATGAAAAACTGTTTTTT.

The chain links TRBV28 to TRBJ1-2; D call uncertain. This CDR3 region has 14 residues. V was shortened by 5 bases and J by 3 bases, with 13 bases between the two germline ends. The germline CDR1 and CDR2 sequences are MDHEN and SYDVKM. Written as DNA, the CDR3 is TGTGCCAGCAGTCCCAGGTCGGAACACTATGGCTACACCTTC. It translates to CASSPRSEHYGYTF.

This rearrangement joins TRBV18 to TRBJ2-7, with D possibly matching TRBD1 (5 bases). Trimming cost V 6 bases and J 0 bases, with 18 bases left between them. The CDR3 sequence is 16 residues long. CDR1 KGHSH and CDR2 LQKENI come from the germline V gene. The CDR3 coding sequence is TGTGCCAGCTCGGATCGACAGCGCCCGAGCTCCTACGAGCAGTACTTC. It codes for CASSDRQRPSSYEQYF.

The chain has TRBV4-3 and TRBJ2-3, with unresolved D. The CDR3 consists of 15 residues. Germline assignment: CDR1 LGHNA and CDR2 YSLEER. Trimming took 2 bases from V and 8 from J, leaving 17 bases between them. CDR3 in DNA: TGCGCCAGCAGCCAAATCCCGACCCTAATTCCTACGCAGTATTTT. Residues: CASSQIPTLIPTQYF.

This clone was counted only a few times. This chain joins TRBV27 and TRBJ2-7, with TRBD1 matching 7 bases. V trimming: 4 bases; J trimming: 4 bases; junction bases outside the gene matches: 13. The CDR3 totals 16 residues. Germline loops: CDR1 MNHEY, CDR2 SMNVEV (reference sequence). The CDR3 loop reads CASSSSLGTEAYEQYF. The DNA of the CDR3 is TGTGCCAGCAGTTCATCTCTGGGGACAGAAGCGTACGAGCAGTACTTC.

This sequence joins TRBV7-2 and TRBJ1-6; D unclear. The CDR3 is 15 amino acids. V gave up 1 base and J gave up 0 bases, with 4 bases separating them. Germline V gene data show CDR1 as SGHTA and CDR2 as FQGNSA. This CDR3 is CASSLESSYNSPLHF. CDR3 coding DNA: TGTGCCAGCAGCTTAGAGAGCTCCTATAATTCACCCCTCCACTTT.